This T cell receptor (beta chain) was retrieved from a study of cytomegalovirus exposure and HLA in healthy donors (dated by TCRdb to 2017 to 2019). In terms of the full investigation: According to a later analysis, the roughly 120 validation repertoires were produced on the same platform as the roughly 720 repertoires of the first cohort. To predict cytomegalovirus infection status, the study combined high-throughput TCR immunosequencing, statistical association of individual TCRs with disease status, and machine learning. The study aimed to test whether cataloging public T cell receptors could reveal signatures of past pathogen exposure. In addition to the first cohort of approximately 650 subjects, a separate validation cohort of 120 different subjects was used.

Spanning cysteine to phenylalanine, the CDR3 consists of 15 amino acids. CDR3 DNA only is kept here, 45 bases in frame from base 1. V loses 3 bases at its end and J loses 2 bases; junction bases beyond the gene matches: 6. Per the germline V gene, MDHEN is the CDR1 and SYDVKM is the CDR2. On the study overall, not on this receptor specifically: Of the cluster scores, roughly 93% were above 0 in a later analysis, which found that TCRs clustered in the first cohort also tended to co-occur in the 90 to 150 validation repertoires. Most TCR sequences were seen in very few donors, while some public TCRs were found in many individuals. A later analysis had no HLA typing for the validation cohort, so co-occurrence there was scored across all 110 or so repertoires. It was suggested by the authors that the approach could potentially be generalized to other disease states and immunological phenotypes. In both the original and validation cohorts, the classifier was reported to diagnose cytomegalovirus status with high specificity and sensitivity. A few of the identified cytomegalovirus-associated TCR beta chains were confirmed in vitro to be specific for cytomegalovirus antigens. The study gave a list of some 150 TCR beta chains associated with cytomegalovirus.

The donors belonged to the validation cohort of over a hundred subjects, which was separate from the approximately 610-subject first cohort. Library creation used the immunoSEQ multiplex PCR assay. The study's processing was this. A statistical classification framework was built to diagnose cytomegalovirus status from the catalog of TCR beta chain sequences. Held by TCRdb, this immuneACCESS table contains in-frame sequences only and omits some clones. Under half of the omission traces to an unresolved V gene where checked; the cause of the rest is unknown. V and J calls plus clone size are reproduced from that table; the DNA served to infer D and trimming. Counted in this sample were fewer than 120,000 clones; around 90% of them appeared once. The top ten clonotypes cover approximately 1.9% of the sample. About this clone: Its specific antigen is unknown. No base quality values were provided; no much bigger clone lies one nucleotide off.

This sequence uses TRBV28 and TRBJ2-5; the junction holds 7 bases that match TRBD1. This TCR derives from a woman younger than 30 in good health and CMV-seronegative. Sequencing input: PBMCs. The nucleotides are TGTGCCAGCAGTTTCAGGGGGAGTGGGCAAGAGACCCAGTACTTC. The resulting protein is CASSFRGSGQETQYF.